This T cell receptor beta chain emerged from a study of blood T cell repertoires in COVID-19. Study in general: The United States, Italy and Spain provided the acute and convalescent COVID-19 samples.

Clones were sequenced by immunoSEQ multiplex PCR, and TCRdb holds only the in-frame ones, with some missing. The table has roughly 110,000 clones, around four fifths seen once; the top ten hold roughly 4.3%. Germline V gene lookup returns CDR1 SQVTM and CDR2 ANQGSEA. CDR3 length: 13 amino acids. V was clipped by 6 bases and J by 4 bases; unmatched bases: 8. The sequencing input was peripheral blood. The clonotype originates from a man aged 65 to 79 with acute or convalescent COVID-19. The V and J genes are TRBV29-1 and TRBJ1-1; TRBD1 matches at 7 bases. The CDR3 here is CSVFRDSATEAFF. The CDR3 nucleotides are TGCAGCGTGTTCCGGGACAGTGCCACTGAAGCTTTCTTT. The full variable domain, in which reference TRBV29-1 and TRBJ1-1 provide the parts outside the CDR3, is SAVISQKPSRDICQRGTSLTIQCQVDSQVTMMFWYRQQPGQSLTLIATANQGSEATYESGFVIDKFPISRPNLTFSTLTVSNMSPEDSSIYLCSVFRDSATEAFFGQGTRLTVV.